This T cell receptor (beta chain) is from a study of shared clonotypes between healthy human individuals. Broader study findings: Only blood was sampled; tissue repertoires likely differ. Four donors held 5% to 5.5% of naive CD4 clonotypes in common.

A note on this clone: No antigen is known for it.

This CDR3 is built from 18 residues. The J segment lost 3 bases and the V segment lost 3 bases, leaving 11 bases of the junction unmatched. The germline gives CDR1 LNHDA, CDR2 SQIVND (reference sequence). An assay was performed, and its level was deep. Assay used: immunoSEQ multiplex PCR; TCRdb lists only in-frame clones, some missing. The sample includes under 650,000 clones, about 96% of them seen just once. The chain recombines TRBV19 with TRBJ2-1, with 10 bases aligning to TRBD1. The clonotype was recovered from a woman under 40 in good health. The specimen was naive CD4+ T cells sorted from blood. Subset indicated: CD45RA+ positively selected. CDR3 sequence: CASSILSTRTGGYNEQFF. CDR3 DNA sequence: TGTGCCAGTAGTATTTTGTCTACTAGGACAGGGGGCTACAATGAGCAGTTCTTC.